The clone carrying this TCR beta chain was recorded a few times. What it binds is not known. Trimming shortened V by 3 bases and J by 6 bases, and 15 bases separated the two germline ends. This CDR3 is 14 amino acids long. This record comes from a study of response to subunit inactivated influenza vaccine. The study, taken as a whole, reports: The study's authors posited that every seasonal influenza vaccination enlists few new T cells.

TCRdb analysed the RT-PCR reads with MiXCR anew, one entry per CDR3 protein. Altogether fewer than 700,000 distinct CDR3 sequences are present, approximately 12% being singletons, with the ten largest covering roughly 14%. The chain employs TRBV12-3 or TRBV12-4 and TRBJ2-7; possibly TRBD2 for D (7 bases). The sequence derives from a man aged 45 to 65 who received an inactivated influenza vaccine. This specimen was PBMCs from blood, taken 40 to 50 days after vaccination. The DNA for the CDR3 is TGTGCCAGCAGTTTGCGGGGGCCCCGAGCCGAGCAGTACTTC. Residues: CASSLRGPRAEQYF.